These T cell receptor beta chains were read from a single sample in a study of CD4 T cells in relation to SARS-CoV-2 and coronaviruses. No antigen has been identified for these receptors. Assay used: immunoSEQ multiplex PCR; TCRdb lists only in-frame clones, some missing. The table has about 43,000 clones, roughly 82% seen once. The sample taken for sequencing was naive CD4+ T cells from PBMCs, cultured in vitro. These receptors were obtained from an adult with COVID-19. Both conserved end residues are part of each CDR3.

length	V	J	CDR3
14	TRBV28	TRBJ2-1	CASSLYAPLNEQFF
14	TRBV5-6	TRBJ1-5	CASSLGVDNQPQHF
14	TRBV6-5	TRBJ1-5	CASRAGPSNQPQHF
12	TRBV12-3/TRBV12-4	TRBJ1-1	CASIYSGTEAFF
14	TRBV5-4	TRBJ2-7	CASSLETSPYEQYF
15	TRBV7-3	TRBJ2-2	CASSSPGTNTGELFF
12	TRBV12-3/TRBV12-4	TRBJ2-7	CASSLRDYEQYF
17	TRBV9	TRBJ1-1	CASSTRSGVGGDTEAFF
15	TRBV3-1/TRBV3-2	TRBJ1-2	CASSQPPPRLIGYTF
15	TRBV19	TRBJ1-4	CASSIQTGLNEKLFF
15	TRBV6-6	TRBJ2-5	CASSLPTGGQETQYF
13	TRBV28	TRBJ2-7	CASSPETRYEQYF
14	TRBV7-6	TRBJ2-5	CASSLASGPETQYF
14	TRBV19	TRBJ2-7	CASSPWGVGYEQYF
13	TRBV12-3/TRBV12-4	TRBJ2-7	CASSLLAGVSQYF
12	TRBV28	TRBJ2-7	CASSPGLDEQYF
16	TRBV7-2	TRBJ2-2	CASSLLAGGTTGELFF
13	TRBV12-2	TRBJ2-1	CASRLGTYNEQFF
17	TRBV5-1	TRBJ2-3	CASSLSDRGPSTDTQYF
17	TRBV3-1/TRBV3-2	TRBJ2-3	CASSKQRLAGDSDTQYF
14	TRBV7-2	TRBJ2-7	CASSFQGSSYEQYF
16	TRBV5-4	TRBJ2-2	CASSSSGTRNTGELFF
16	TRBV5-4	TRBJ2-5	CASSLAGGGAEETQYF
15	TRBV6-2/TRBV6-3	TRBJ2-1	CASSYFGRGRFEQFF
14	TRBV2	TRBJ1-5	CASDPGLGNQPQHF
13	TRBV19	TRBJ2-7	CASSTMRGDEQYF
13	TRBV6-5	TRBJ2-5	CASSRGLEETQYF
14	TRBV3-1/TRBV3-2	TRBJ2-7	CASRQGAGAYEQYF
17	TRBV28	TRBJ2-5	CASSYLRTGVRWETQYF